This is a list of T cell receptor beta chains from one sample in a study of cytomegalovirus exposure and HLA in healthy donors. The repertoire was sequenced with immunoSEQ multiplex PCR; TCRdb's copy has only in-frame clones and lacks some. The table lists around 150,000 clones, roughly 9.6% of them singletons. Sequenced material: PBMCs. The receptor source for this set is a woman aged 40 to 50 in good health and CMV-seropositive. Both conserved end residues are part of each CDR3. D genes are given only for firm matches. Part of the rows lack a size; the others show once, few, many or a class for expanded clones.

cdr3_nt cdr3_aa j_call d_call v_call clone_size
TGTGCCAGCAGTGAAGGGACAGGGGGCGTAGATACGCAGTATTTT CASSEGTGGVDTQYF TRBJ2-3 TRBD1 TRBV2 few
TGTGCCAGCAGTACCTTAGCGGGGGGTTCGGATACGCAGTATTTT CASSTLAGGSDTQYF TRBJ2-3 TRBD2 TRBV6-1 NA
TGTGCCAGCAGCCTCGGACAGAAACAAGAGACCCAGTACTTC CASSLGQKQETQYF TRBJ2-5 NA TRBV11-2 few
TGTGCCAGCAGCTTGGGACTGGAGAGCACCGGGGAGCTGTTTTTT CASSLGLESTGELFF TRBJ2-2 NA TRBV5-4 few
TGCGCCAGCAACGAACAACCCGCTAACTATGGCTACACCTTC CASNEQPANYGYTF TRBJ1-2 NA TRBV5-1 few
TGTGCCAGTAGTATTCAAGGGGCCTATGGCTACACCTTC CASSIQGAYGYTF TRBJ1-2 NA TRBV19 NA
TGCGCCAGCAGCTTGTCCGGGACAGGGGATACTGAAGCTTTCTTT CASSLSGTGDTEAFF TRBJ1-1 TRBD1 TRBV5-1 NA
TGTGCCAGCTCAGATGTGAGCACTGAAGCTTTCTTT CASSDVSTEAFF TRBJ1-1 NA TRBV18 few
TGTGCCAGCAGCGGGACAGGGCCACCTGGAAAACTGTTTTTT CASSGTGPPGKLFF TRBJ1-4 TRBD1 TRBV6-1 NA
TGTGCCAGCAGTTCGAGGACAGGGGACTATGGCTACACCTTT CASSSRTGDYGYTF TRBJ1-2 TRBD1 TRBV6-6 NA
TGCGCCAGCAGCCAAGTTGCACAGGGGGCCCCTGAAGCTTTCTTT CASSQVAQGAPEAFF TRBJ1-1 TRBD1 TRBV4-1 few
TGTGCCAGCAGTTACTCGAGGCTTTCCACCGGGGAGCTGTTTTTT CASSYSRLSTGELFF TRBJ2-2 NA TRBV6-6 few
TGTGCCAGCAGCTCCCTAGCGGGGGGACGCACAGATACGCAGTATTTT CASSSLAGGRTDTQYF TRBJ2-3 TRBD2 TRBV13 few
TGTGCCAGTAAAGGGCAGGGGCGTGAAAAACTGTTTTTT CASKGQGREKLFF TRBJ1-4 NA TRBV19 NA
TGTGCCACCAGCAGAGATCCCAGGATGAACACTGAAGCTTTCTTT CATSRDPRMNTEAFF TRBJ1-1 NA TRBV15 few
TGTGCCAGCAGTGCAACCGGACAGGGGGTAACTGAAGCTTTCTTT CASSATGQGVTEAFF TRBJ1-1 TRBD1 TRBV25-1 few
TGCGCCAGCACCGGGACAGTGTACAATGAGCAGTTCTTC CASTGTVYNEQFF TRBJ2-1 TRBD1 TRBV5-1 NA
TGTGCCAGCTCACCTTACAGTTTGTCTTATGGCTACACCTTC CASSPYSLSYGYTF TRBJ1-2 NA TRBV18 NA
TGTGCCAGCAGCACATACAGCTTCCCGCACATTCAGTACTTC CASSTYSFPHIQYF TRBJ2-4 NA TRBV7-2 few
TGCGCCAGCAGCTTGCTCGCGGGGGCCAGGGTCGAGCAGTACTTC CASSLLAGARVEQYF TRBJ2-7 NA TRBV5-1 NA
TGTGCCAGAAGCCCCCTGCGAGGCTCTAGAGGTCAGCCCCAGCATTTT CARSPLRGSRGQPQHF TRBJ1-5 NA TRBV5-3 few
TGCGCCAGCAGCCACGCCGGGGTCAGCTATGGCTACACCTTC CASSHAGVSYGYTF TRBJ1-2 NA TRBV4-3 NA
TGCGCCAGCAGCTTGGCCCCGCCAGGGAACACTGAAGCTTTCTTT CASSLAPPGNTEAFF TRBJ1-1 NA TRBV5-1 few
TGCAGCGTTGCGCGAACAGGGGGCGAGGGGGCCGAGCAGTACTTC CSVARTGGEGAEQYF TRBJ2-7 TRBD1 TRBV29-1 few
TGTGCCAGCAGCTTAGTTACCAGGGGCGAGCAGTACTTC CASSLVTRGEQYF TRBJ2-7 NA TRBV11-2 NA
TGTGCCAGCAGCTTGTGGGCGACAGGGGGAAACTATGGCTACACCTTC CASSLWATGGNYGYTF TRBJ1-2 TRBD1 TRBV5-6 few
TGTGCCAGCAGCTTAGCGGGGGGTGCGGATACGCAGTATTTT CASSLAGGADTQYF TRBJ2-3 TRBD2 TRBV7-3 NA
TGCAGCGTTGAGAAAACGGGGGTTATTCAAGAGACCCAGTACTTC CSVEKTGVIQETQYF TRBJ2-5 NA TRBV29-1 NA
TGCGCCAGCAGCTTGGGACAGGCGGGGGTAGGGGAGACCCAGTACTTC CASSLGQAGVGETQYF TRBJ2-5 NA TRBV5-1 few
TGTGCCAGCAGCCCCGGGGTCAACGGGGGAGATACGCAGTATTTT CASSPGVNGGDTQYF TRBJ2-3 NA TRBV13 NA
TGTGCCAGCAGTGAAGTTCCAGGGGGCACTGAAGCTTTCTTT CASSEVPGGTEAFF TRBJ1-1 TRBD1 TRBV6-1 few
TGTGCCAGCAGTCCGTATCTAGCGTCCCAAGAGACCCAGTACTTC CASSPYLASQETQYF TRBJ2-5 NA TRBV27 NA
TGCGCCAGCAGCTTGCCCCCCGGCGACTTCATGGGCGAGCAGTACTTC CASSLPPGDFMGEQYF TRBJ2-7 NA TRBV5-1 NA
TGCGCCAGCAGCTTGGGACCCTCGTTATCGGGGGAGCAGTACTTC CASSLGPSLSGEQYF TRBJ2-7 NA TRBV5-1 few
TGTGCCAGCAGCCGTACTTCCCCGGAAGAGACCCAGTACTTC CASSRTSPEETQYF TRBJ2-5 NA TRBV2 few
TGTGCCAGCAGCTTGGGACGGGACAATGAGCAGTTCTTC CASSLGRDNEQFF TRBJ2-1 NA TRBV5-4 few
TGTGCCAGCAGCGGACAATTGAACACTGAAGCTTTCTTT CASSGQLNTEAFF TRBJ1-1 NA TRBV2 few
TGTGCCAGCAGCATAGACGACAGATCCAACAATGAGCAGTTCTTC CASSIDDRSNNEQFF TRBJ2-1 NA TRBV7-8 NA
TGTGCCAGCAGTCAGAACAGGGGAACTAATGAAAAACTGTTTTTT CASSQNRGTNEKLFF TRBJ1-4 TRBD1 TRBV5-4 NA
TGTGCCAGCAGCTTAGGACTAGCGGGGCCCGGGGACACCGGGGAGCTGTTTTTT CASSLGLAGPGDTGELFF TRBJ2-2 TRBD2 TRBV7-9 NA
TGTGCCAGCAGCGTAGTGTCGGGCAGGGGGAACACTGAAGCTTTCTTT CASSVVSGRGNTEAFF TRBJ1-1 NA TRBV9 few
TGCGCCAGCAGCTTAGGGACTAGCGGGGGCCGCACAGATACGCAGTATTTT CASSLGTSGGRTDTQYF TRBJ2-3 TRBD2 TRBV5-1 few